This T cell receptor beta chain was captured in a study of shared clonotypes between healthy human individuals. Terminally differentiated effector memory CD45RA+ cells were excluded from the naive CD8 cells, which were CD45RO-negative and positively selected for CCR7. The donors were all Caucasian adults (living in Nashville, Tennessee). Here immunoSEQ multiplex PCR was the method, and the copy in TCRdb shows in-frame clones only, minus some. The data contain some 2.1 million clones, approximately 94% of them seen just once; the ten biggest clones take up 0.9% to 1.3%. Germline loops: CDR1 MNHEY, CDR2 SMNVEV (reference sequence). Trimming at V came to 7 bases and at J to 3 bases, leaving 8 bases not matched to a gene. This CDR3 is 15 amino acids long.

Sequencing was done on a sample of naive CD8+ T cells sorted from blood. The sequence was collected from a man between 18 and 29 years old in good health. The chain is built from TRBV27 and TRBJ2-3; 9 bases line up with TRBD2. CDR3 nucleotides: TGTGCCAGCACCCGGGCTAGCGGGGAAACAGATACGCAGTATTTT. Its translation: CASTRASGETDTQYF.